These T cell receptor beta chains were read from a single sample in a study of cytomegalovirus exposure and HLA in healthy donors. Profiling relied on immunoSEQ multiplex PCR, and the TCRdb table lists in-frame clones only, not all of them. The sample has 90,000 to 100,000 clones; around 77% are singletons. Sequencing input: PBMCs. Receptor source: a female donor in good health and CMV-seronegative. CDR3s include the opening cysteine and the closing phenylalanine or tryptophan. Fields, in order: J gene, clone size, V gene, D gene, CDR3 protein, CDR3 DNA. D genes are given only for firm matches. Size tells how often a clone was seen (once, few, many) or the class of an expanded clone, and some rows leave it out.

TRBJ2-7	few	TRBV5-4	TRBD1	CASSNAGQGPYEQYF	TGTGCCAGCAGCAATGCGGGACAGGGGCCCTACGAGCAGTACTTC
TRBJ2-2	few	TRBV19	TRBD1	CASSGTGVTLGELFF	TGTGCCAGTAGTGGAACAGGGGTTACTCTCGGGGAGCTGTTTTTT
TRBJ2-5	-	TRBV5-1	-	CASSLRLVGQETQYF	TGCGCCAGCAGCTTACGACTAGTAGGCCAAGAGACCCAGTACTTC
TRBJ1-2	-	TRBV5-1	TRBD1	CASSPDRGRYGYTF	TGCGCCAGCAGCCCGGACAGGGGCAGATATGGCTACACCTTC
TRBJ2-6	-	TRBV11-3	-	CASSGGENVLTF	TGTGCCAGCAGCGGTGGTGAGAACGTCCTGACTTTC
TRBJ2-3	-	TRBV27	-	CASSLSRQALSTDTQYF	TGTGCCAGCAGTTTATCCCGACAGGCGCTTAGCACAGATACGCAGTATTTT
TRBJ2-1	-	TRBV4-3	TRBD2	CASSQGASGRVNEQFF	TGCGCCAGCAGCCAAGGAGCTAGCGGGAGAGTAAATGAGCAGTTCTTC
TRBJ1-2	few	TRBV7-6	-	CASSFAPGGNYGYTF	TGTGCCAGCAGCTTTGCCCCGGGGGGCAACTATGGCTACACCTTC
TRBJ2-3	-	TRBV5-4	TRBD2	CASSPFLAVRADTQYF	TGTGCCAGCAGCCCATTTCTAGCGGTCCGGGCGGATACGCAGTATTTT
TRBJ2-7	once	TRBV9	TRBD2	CASSGLADEQYF	TGTGCCAGCAGCGGACTAGCCGACGAGCAGTACTTC
TRBJ2-7	-	TRBV7-9	-	CASSARDTYEQYF	TGTGCCAGCAGCGCTAGGGACACATACGAGCAGTACTTC
TRBJ2-5	-	TRBV5-6	TRBD2	CASSLVAGGGETQYF	TGTGCCAGCAGCTTGGTAGCGGGAGGTGGGGAGACCCAGTACTTC
TRBJ2-7	few	TRBV27	-	CASSSQESSYEQYF	TGTGCCAGCAGTTCACAGGAGAGCTCCTACGAGCAGTACTTC
TRBJ2-7	-	TRBV10-3	-	CATEITGIRSEQYF	TGTGCCACCGAAATTACGGGGATTCGGAGCGAGCAGTACTTC
TRBJ1-5	-	TRBV6-6	-	CASSYETASQPQHF	TGTGCCAGCAGTTACGAAACAGCCAGCCAGCCCCAGCATTTT
TRBJ2-1	-	TRBV5-1	-	CASRSGDFLRGEQFF	TGCGCCAGCAGGTCCGGGGACTTCCTCAGAGGTGAGCAGTTCTTC
TRBJ2-3	-	TRBV10-3	-	CATTTLRDTQYF	TGTGCCACCACGACTCTAAGAGATACGCAGTATTTT
TRBJ1-2	-	TRBV7-9	TRBD1	CASSPDRNYGYTF	TGTGCCAGCAGCCCGGACAGGAACTATGGCTACACCTTC
TRBJ1-3	-	TRBV5-6	-	CASSRGIGGNTIYF	TGTGCCAGCAGCCGGGGAATTGGGGGAAACACCATATATTTT
TRBJ2-7	-	TRBV19	-	CASSMGGGIYEQYF	TGTGCCAGTAGTATGGGTGGCGGGATTTACGAGCAGTACTTC
TRBJ2-3	-	TRBV7-2	TRBD2	CASSLLGGTVTDTQYF	TGTGCCAGCAGCTTATTGGGGGGGACCGTCACAGATACGCAGTATTTT
TRBJ2-1	-	TRBV11-2	TRBD2	CASSPTSGAGEQFF	TGTGCCAGCAGCCCGACTAGCGGCGCAGGGGAGCAGTTCTTC
TRBJ2-1	-	TRBV5-6	TRBD2	CASSLDGGEIYNEQFF	TGTGCCAGCAGCTTGGACGGGGGGGAGATTTACAATGAGCAGTTCTTC
TRBJ2-7	-	TRBV4-1	-	CASSQDQGRGYEQYF	TGCGCCAGCAGCCAAGATCAGGGCAGGGGCTACGAGCAGTACTTC
TRBJ2-3	-	TRBV6-6	-	CASISEALATDTQYF	TGTGCCAGCATCTCGGAGGCCCTAGCAACAGATACGCAGTATTTT
TRBJ2-2	-	TRBV11-3	TRBD2	CASGGKRGGDTGELFF	TGTGCCAGCGGGGGCAAGCGGGGGGGCGACACCGGGGAGCTGTTTTTT
TRBJ2-3	-	TRBV2	TRBD2	CASSESWTSGMSDTQYF	TGTGCCAGCAGTGAGTCCTGGACTAGCGGGATGTCAGATACGCAGTATTTT
TRBJ1-1	-	TRBV5-5	-	CASSLTGSPEAFF	TGTGCCAGCAGCTTGACAGGGTCCCCTGAAGCTTTCTTT
TRBJ2-1	-	TRBV5-6	-	CASSLAGSSYNEQFF	TGTGCCAGCAGCTTGGCCGGGAGCTCCTACAATGAGCAGTTCTTC
TRBJ2-7	-	TRBV28	TRBD1	CASMGQGAGEQYF	TGTGCCAGCATGGGACAGGGGGCGGGGGAGCAGTACTTC
TRBJ1-3	-	TRBV11-3	TRBD1	CASSRGQANSGNTIYF	TGTGCCAGCAGCCGGGGACAGGCGAACTCTGGAAACACCATATATTTT
TRBJ2-1	-	TRBV4-1	-	CASSRGDSYNEQFF	TGCGCCAGCAGCCGGGGGGACTCCTACAATGAGCAGTTCTTC
TRBJ2-6	-	TRBV11-2	-	CASSFGFSGANVLTF	TGTGCCAGCAGCTTTGGCTTCTCTGGGGCCAACGTCCTGACTTTC
TRBJ2-7	-	TRBV7-3	TRBD1	CASSFPDGTGSGEQYF	TGTGCCAGCAGCTTTCCCGACGGGACAGGGTCTGGCGAGCAGTACTTC
TRBJ1-4	-	TRBV19	TRBD1	CASSHWTGKGEKLFF	TGTGCCAGTAGTCATTGGACAGGGAAGGGTGAAAAACTGTTTTTT
TRBJ1-5	-	TRBV19	TRBD1	CASSSRDRIGHQPQHF	TGTGCCAGTAGTAGCCGGGACAGGATAGGTCATCAGCCCCAGCATTTT
TRBJ1-4	-	TRBV7-2	-	CASSPPGHNEKLFF	TGTGCCAGCAGCCCACCGGGTCATAATGAAAAACTGTTTTTT
TRBJ1-1	-	TRBV29-1	-	CSVRGYDRAFF	TGCAGCGTTAGAGGATATGATCGAGCTTTCTTT
TRBJ2-5	-	TRBV10-3	-	CAISDRSQETQYF	TGTGCCATCAGTGACAGGTCCCAAGAGACCCAGTACTTC
TRBJ1-1	once	TRBV2	TRBD1	CASIRRDRSPEAFF	TGTGCCAGCATCAGAAGGGACAGGTCCCCGGAGGCTTTCTTT
TRBJ1-2	-	TRBV5-1	-	CASSPEGGVDYGYTF	TGCGCCAGCAGCCCTGAGGGGGGGGTCGACTATGGCTACACCTTC
TRBJ2-7	-	TRBV7-2	TRBD1	CASSPGTGATYEQYF	TGTGCCAGCAGTCCCGGGACAGGGGCAACCTACGAGCAGTACTTC
TRBJ2-7	-	TRBV20-1	-	CSAGQNYEQYF	TGCAGTGCTGGACAGAACTACGAGCAGTACTTC
TRBJ2-1	once	TRBV2	TRBD2	CASSERGGSYNEQFF	TGTGCCAGCAGCGAGCGGGGGGGGTCCTACAATGAGCAGTTCTTC
TRBJ1-1	-	TRBV6-4	-	CASSVRGGTEAFF	TGTGCCAGCAGTGTGAGGGGGGGCACTGAAGCTTTCTTT
TRBJ1-3	few	TRBV7-8	-	CASSFGGFSGNTIYF	TGTGCCAGCAGCTTCGGGGGGTTCTCTGGAAACACCATATATTTT
TRBJ2-5	-	TRBV6-5	TRBD2	CATRRLAGQETQYF	TGTGCCACCAGGAGGCTAGCGGGGCAAGAGACCCAGTACTTC
TRBJ1-1	-	TRBV30	-	CAWSRGHLDMNTEAFF	TGTGCCTGGAGTCGTGGACACCTGGATATGAACACTGAAGCTTTCTTT